This entry is about one TCR beta chain. The sample carries other DNA sequences with the same CDR3. The data are from a study of cytomegalovirus exposure and HLA in healthy donors. Primers for the PCR totalled 60 Vbeta and 13 Jbeta. Produced via immunoSEQ multiplex PCR; TCRdb's table is partial and in-frame only. Of around 130,000 clones listed, roughly three quarters are singletons. The clonotype comes from a young man in good health and CMV-seronegative. What was sequenced was PBMCs.

CDR3 DNA sequence: TGCGCCAGCAGCCCCGGCGGGGACGAGCAGTACTTC. Residues: CASSPGGDEQYF. J is TRBJ2-7 and V is TRBV5-1, with a possible D match to TRBD2 (6 bases). Trimming left V 4 bases short and J 5 bases short, with 10 bases between. Germline CDR1 reads SGHRS; CDR2 reads YFSETQ. The CDR3 is 12 residues long.